The T cell receptor beta chain under discussion was sequenced for a study of T cell repertoires in aging, cancer and after chemotherapy. Background on the study: Donors were grouped into six age bands spanning 30 or younger through 70 or older. The whole study produced a dataset of some 10 million TCR reads.

A mixed TRB-A/B primer pool amplified rearranged TRB by multiplex touch-down PCR. TCRdb redid the calling of the multiplex PCR reads with MiXCR, one entry per CDR3 protein. The table records about 3,300 distinct CDR3 sequences, approximately 42% of them present only once. On this clonotype itself: Its antigen is undetermined.

Peripheral blood genomic DNA, not sorted cells or RNA, was the template. Study-wide points: Across the chemotherapy interval, each cancer cohort showed higher median generation probability, suggesting thymic rebound. Healthy donors lost TCR diversity with age mainly through richness, cancer patients through richness and evenness.

CDR1 is SGHRS, CDR2 YFSETQ, per germline. This CDR3 comprises 16 residues. Trimming pared 0 bases from V and 0 bases from J, leaving 9 bases between. Sequenced material: blood. This chain joins TRBV5-1 and TRBJ1-4; D perhaps matches TRBD1 (5 bases). The TCR comes from a human donor with a solid tumor. CDR3 nucleotide sequence: TGCGCCAGCAGCTTGGCCGGGGGGACAACTAATGAAAAACTGTTTTTT. The encoded protein is CASSLAGGTTNEKLFF.